The 32 T cell receptor beta chains in this list originate from one sample, sequenced in a study of blood T cell repertoires in COVID-19. Sequenced by immunoSEQ multiplex PCR; TCRdb stores in-frame clones only, minus some. Of about 150,000 clones listed, around 83% were seen once; the top ten hold roughly 8.9%. The source material was peripheral blood. These receptors came from a woman aged 45-65 years with acute or convalescent COVID-19.

V usage is TRBV2 and J usage is TRBJ2-3, with 12 bases that match TRBD2. Germline V CDR1 and CDR2: SNHLY, FYNNEI. This CDR3 spans 14 amino acids. V was clipped by 7 bases and J by 8 bases; unmatched bases: 7. The CDR3 region has the DNA TGTGCCAGCAACATGCTAGCGGGGGGGCTTACGCAGTATTTT. It specifies CASNMLAGGLTQYF.

The J gene is TRBJ2-1, the V gene TRBV29-1, with 7 bases lining up with TRBD1. CDR3 size: 14 residues. In germline, CDR1 is SQVTM, CDR2 ANQGSEA. Losses at the gene ends were 7 bases for V and 2 bases for J; bases not matched to a gene: 8. The CDR3 region has the DNA TGCAGCGCCAATACCGGGACAGCCTACAATGAGCAGTTCTTC. Translated, it gives CSANTGTAYNEQFF.

The chain couples TRBV5-6 to TRBJ1-2, with a weak D call TRBD1 (6 bases). The CDR3 totals 14 residues. Germline lookup yields CDR1 SGHDT and CDR2 YYEEEE. Trimming left V 5 bases short and J 3 bases short, with 14 bases between. In nucleotides, the CDR3 is TGTGCCAGCAGTTTTACAGGGATCGACTATGGCTACACCTTC. Translated, it gives CASSFTGIDYGYTF.

This clone appeared a few times. The chain employs TRBV2 and TRBJ2-2; D is ambiguous. Germline V gene lookup returns CDR1 SNHLY and CDR2 FYNNEI. This CDR3 is 13 amino acids long. The ends were cut back, 4 bases at V and 1 base at J, with 4 bases in the middle. The CDR3 region has the DNA TGTGCCAGCAGTGGGCAGAACACCGGGGAGCTGTTTTTT. Translated, it gives CASSGQNTGELFF.

The rearrangement joins TRBV7-9 to TRBJ1-5; D is unclear. Germline V lookup: CDR1 SEHNR, CDR2 FQNEAQ (reference sequence). V dropped 1 base and J dropped 4 bases, with 8 bases sitting between them. The CDR3 contains 14 residues. CDR3 sequence: CASSLGHINQPQHF. CDR3 in DNA: TGTGCCAGCAGCTTAGGGCACATTAATCAGCCCCAGCATTTT.

The chain carries TRBV10-3 and TRBJ1-3, with 7 nucleotides matching TRBD1. The CDR3 has 15 residues. V trimming: 5 bases; J trimming: 0 bases; junction bases outside the gene matches: 4. The germline V gene has CDR1 ENHRY and CDR2 SYGVKD. The CDR3 coding sequence is TGTGCCATCAGTCGGGACAGACTCTCTGGAAACACCATATATTTT. Protein product: CAISRDRLSGNTIYF.

V usage is TRBV6-5 and J usage is TRBJ2-2; maybe TRBD2 (5 bases). V was pared by 4 bases and J by 5 bases, with 8 bases between. In germline, CDR1 is MNHEY, CDR2 SVGAGI. This CDR3 comprises 13 residues. The CDR3 here is CASSFRGTGELFF. CDR3 coding DNA: TGTGCCAGCAGTTTTCGGGGAACCGGGGAGCTGTTTTTT.

The chain has TRBV4-1 and TRBJ1-3, with TRBD1 matching 8 bases. CDR3 length: 16 residues. J gave up 0 bases and V 5 bases, and 6 bases lay outside the gene matches. Germline CDR1 reads MGHRA; CDR2 reads YSYEKL. The CDR3 loop reads CASSDRQGISGNTIYF. CDR3 nucleotide sequence: TGCGCCAGCAGCGACCGACAGGGGATCTCTGGAAACACCATATATTTT.

The chain carries TRBV4-1 and TRBJ2-3; D possibly corresponds to TRBD2 (5 bases). Germline CDR1 MGHRA, CDR2 YSYEKL. V was cut by 1 base and J by 3 bases, with 17 bases left in between. The CDR3 runs 17 residues. CDR3 nucleotide sequence: TGCGCCAGCAGCCAAGGTAGCGTATACCTCACAACAGATACGCAGTATTTT. It encodes CASSQGSVYLTTDTQYF.

This clone was counted between two and nine times. The V call is TRBV18, the J call TRBJ1-3; 7 bases are a match to TRBD1. With V trimmed by 5 bases and J by 0 bases, 7 bases remained unmatched. There are 16 residues in the CDR3. Germline V gene data show CDR1 as KGHSH and CDR2 as LQKENI. The CDR3 nucleotides read TGTGCCAGCTCAGGAGGGGGCAAGGGCTCTGGAAACACCATATATTTT. Protein product: CASSGGGKGSGNTIYF.

The chain joins TRBV18 to TRBJ2-2; 7 nucleotides match TRBD1. V gave up 0 bases and J gave up 4 bases; unmatched junction bases: 8. The germline gives CDR1 KGHSH, CDR2 LQKENI. The CDR3 sequence is 17 residues long. CDR3 sequence: CASSPPGTDIGTGELFF. For the CDR3, the DNA is TGTGCCAGCTCACCACCCGGGACAGACATCGGCACCGGGGAGCTGTTTTTT.

The chain recombines TRBV2 with TRBJ1-3; no definite D call. Germline V gene lookup returns CDR1 SNHLY and CDR2 FYNNEI. V was clipped by 6 bases and J by 2 bases, with 11 bases between them. The CDR3 contains 14 residues. The CDR3 is CASSEGRAGNTIYF. CDR3 nucleotide sequence: TGTGCCAGCAGCGAGGGTAGGGCTGGAAACACCATATATTTT. Drawing the rest from reference TRBV2 and TRBJ1-3, the complete variable domain is EPEVTQTPSHQVTQMGQEVILRCVPISNHLYFYWYRQILGQKVEFLVSFYNNEISEKSEIFDDQFSVERPDGSNFTLKIRSTKLEDSAMYFCASSEGRAGNTIYFGEGSWLTVV.

The rearrangement uses TRBV6-5 and TRBJ1-3, with no clear D. The CDR3 is 14 residues long. With 10 bases removed from V and 0 bases from J, the gap between germline ends came to 13 bases. CDR1 and CDR2 from the germline V gene are MNHEY and SVGAGI. CDR3 sequence (DNA): TGTGCCACTGGAGTCCCGCTCTCTGGAAACACCATATATTTT. It specifies CATGVPLSGNTIYF.

The chain is built from TRBV6-6 and TRBJ1-1; TRBD1 might be the D (6 bases). The CDR3 has 13 residues. Germline assignment: CDR1 MNHNY and CDR2 SVGAGI (reference sequence). The germline V and J ends were trimmed by 7 bases and 4 bases, with 13 bases remaining between them. CDR3 nucleotide sequence: TGTGCCAGCAACCACAGGGCTGGCACTGAAGCTTTCTTT. This encodes CASNHRAGTEAFF.

This clone has only a few counts. V usage is TRBV15 and J usage is TRBJ1-1, with D possibly being TRBD1 (6 bases). Germline CDR1 is LNHNV and CDR2 is YYDKDF (reference sequence). The CDR3 loop spans 17 amino acids. Trimming removed 0 bases at V and 4 bases at J, with 18 bases between. In nucleotides, the CDR3 is TGTGCCACCAGCAGAGATTTCACTAGGGGGGGAGTCACTGAAGCTTTCTTT. Translation gives CATSRDFTRGGVTEAFF.

The chain recombines TRBV6-2 or TRBV6-3 with TRBJ2-5, with D possibly matching TRBD2 (6 bases). The CDR3 loop spans 15 amino acids. Trimming removed 4 bases from V and 7 bases from J, with 19 bases in between. Germline CDR1 MNHEY, CDR2 SVGEGT. The CDR3 DNA reads TGTGCCAGCAGTTCCTGGACTGCGGAGGAGGGGACCCAGTACTTC. It is translated as CASSSWTAEEGTQYF.

The rearrangement links TRBV9 to TRBJ2-1, with 11 bases identical to TRBD2. After removal of 3 bases from V and 3 bases from J, the junction contained 5 bases not matched to a gene. The CDR3 totals 16 residues. Per germline, CDR1 SGDLS and CDR2 YYNGEE. This CDR3 reads CASSATSGNLYNEQFF. The CDR3 DNA sequence: TGTGCCAGCAGCGCGACTAGCGGGAATCTCTACAATGAGCAGTTCTTC.

V gene TRBV5-8 combines with J gene TRBJ2-7; 9 bases align to TRBD2. The junction had 11 bases not matched to a gene; V was cut back by 7 bases and J by 3 bases. This CDR3 comprises 15 residues. Per germline, CDR1 SGHTS and CDR2 YDEGEE. CDR3 coding DNA: TGTGCCAGCCGGGGACGACTAGCGGCCAACTACGAGCAGTACTTC. This translates into CASRGRLAANYEQYF.

The chain employs TRBV10-2 and TRBJ1-6; tentatively, D is TRBD1 (5 bases). V lost 0 bases, J lost 3 bases, and 12 bases lay in between. The CDR3 runs to 17 residues. Germline assignment: CDR1 WSHSY and CDR2 SAAADI. The CDR3 spells CASSESPGMFYNSPLHF. The CDR3 DNA follows: TGCGCCAGCAGTGAGTCCCCAGGGATGTTCTATAATTCACCCCTCCACTTT.

The genes are TRBV28 and TRBJ1-2; D possibly corresponds to TRBD1 (6 bases). The CDR3 length is 15 residues. Germline assignment: CDR1 MDHEN and CDR2 SYDVKM. Trimming took 6 bases from V and 3 from J, leaving 17 bases between them. The chain's CDR3 is CASRSPRGADYGYTF. CDR3 in DNA: TGTGCCAGCAGGTCTCCCAGGGGTGCCGACTATGGCTACACCTTC.

V and J are TRBV6-2 or TRBV6-3 and TRBJ2-5; 7 bases line up with TRBD2. V lost 2 bases, J lost 3 bases, and 15 bases stayed unmatched. The germline V gene encodes CDR1 MNHEY and CDR2 SVGEGT. The length of the CDR3 is 18 residues. CDR3 sequence reads: CASSYRPPAGWQKETQYF. For the CDR3, the DNA is TGTGCCAGCAGTTACAGACCCCCAGCGGGGTGGCAAAAAGAGACCCAGTACTTC.

V gene TRBV4-2 combines with J gene TRBJ1-5, with 7 bases matching TRBD1. Losses at the gene ends were 5 bases for V and 6 bases for J; bases not matched to a gene: 13. Per germline, CDR1 LGHNA and CDR2 YNFKEQ. The CDR3 extends over 16 amino acids. The DNA for the CDR3 is TGTGCCAGCAGCGCACGTGACAGGGTCATGGGTCAGCCCCAGCATTTT. Amino acid sequence: CASSARDRVMGQPQHF.

This chain joins TRBV19 and TRBJ2-3; the match to TRBD2 covers 8 bases. Germline CDR1 reads LNHDA; CDR2 reads SQIVND (reference sequence). The CDR3 contains 14 residues. The V and J ends lost 5 bases and 1 base, in that order; junction bases with no gene match: 2. The CDR3 here is CASSRGGRTDTQYF. CDR3 coding DNA: TGTGCCAGTAGTCGGGGGGGCCGCACAGATACGCAGTATTTT.

V is TRBV9 and J is TRBJ2-1; 9 bases align to TRBD1. This CDR3 is 17 amino acids long. V shed 3 bases, J shed 5 bases, and the junction held 12 bases outside the gene matches. Looked up from germline, CDR1 is SGDLS and CDR2 is YYNGEE. As DNA, the CDR3 is TGTGCCAGCAGCGCCCCTTTGGGGGACAGGGCGAACAATGAGCAGTTCTTC. Its protein product is CASSAPLGDRANNEQFF.

The genes are TRBV3-1 (or the pseudogene TRBV3-2) and TRBJ2-7; 10 bases are a match to TRBD2. The germline V gene encodes CDR1 LGHDT and CDR2 YNNKEL (reference sequence). J gave up 3 bases and V 4 bases, and 9 bases lay outside the gene matches. This CDR3 comprises 16 residues. The CDR3 sequence: CASSRYSTSGVYEQYF. In DNA form, the CDR3 reads TGTGCCAGCAGCCGCTACTCCACTAGCGGGGTCTACGAGCAGTACTTC.

V and J are TRBV27 and TRBJ1-2; D possibly corresponds to TRBD1 (6 bases). Trimming stripped 6 bases from V and 6 bases from J, with 17 bases between. The CDR3 is made up of 14 amino acids. Germline V lookup: CDR1 MNHEY, CDR2 SMNVEV (reference sequence). The CDR3 DNA reads as TGTGCCAGCAGCTTAAACAGGGTGAACAATGGCTACACCTTC. Protein sequence: CASSLNRVNNGYTF.

CDR3 coding DNA: TGTGCCAGCAGCTCGATGGGACTCGGCCCCTACGAGCAGTACTTC. Amino acids: CASSSMGLGPYEQYF. V gene TRBV7-9 combines with J gene TRBJ2-7, with TRBD2 as a possible D gene (6 bases). The CDR3 consists of 15 residues. CDR1 and CDR2 (germline): SEHNR, FQNEAQ (reference sequence). Between the trimmed V and J ends, which lost 4 bases and 2 bases, there was a span of 15 bases.

This chain connects TRBV5-1 to TRBJ2-7; 8 bases align to TRBD1. The germline V gene encodes CDR1 SGHRS and CDR2 YFSETQ. CDR3 size: 15 residues. The V and J ends lost 4 bases and 5 bases, in that order; junction bases with no gene match: 11. The CDR3 sequence is CASSLGPQGADEQYF. Written as DNA, the CDR3 is TGCGCCAGCAGCCTGGGACCCCAGGGGGCGGACGAGCAGTACTTC.

The rearrangement links TRBV7-9 to TRBJ2-1, with a weak D call TRBD2 (5 bases). V was trimmed by 7 bases and J by 2 bases, leaving 15 bases between them. This CDR3 has 15 residues. CDR1 SEHNR and CDR2 FQNEAQ come from the germline V gene (reference sequence). This CDR3 is CASKLGGGTYNEQFF. The CDR3 DNA is TGTGCCAGCAAACTGGGCGGAGGCACCTACAATGAGCAGTTCTTC.

The chain recombines TRBV11-1 with TRBJ2-7; 9 nucleotides match TRBD1. CDR3 length: 15 residues. The trim removed 3 bases at V and 4 bases at J, leaving 7 bases unmatched. Germline CDR1 SGHAT, CDR2 FQDESV (reference sequence). In nucleotides, the CDR3 is TGTGCCAGCAGCTTGGCCGGGACAGGGATGTACGAGCAGTACTTC. Protein: CASSLAGTGMYEQYF.

A single count supports this clone. This sequence joins TRBV5-1 and TRBJ2-3, with 8 positions matching TRBD1. V was clipped by 2 bases and J by 7 bases; unmatched bases: 6. This CDR3 is 14 amino acids long. Germline CDR1 SGHRS, CDR2 YFSETQ. The CDR3 region has the DNA TGCGCCAGCAGCTTCGGCCAGGGGGCAAATACGCAGTATTTT. Translating it yields CASSFGQGANTQYF.

The chain couples TRBV28 to TRBJ2-1; D perhaps matches TRBD2 (5 bases). The ends were cut back, 7 bases at V and 0 bases at J, with 19 bases in the middle. The CDR3 sequence is 17 residues long. CDR1 is MDHEN and CDR2 is SYDVKM in the germline V gene. The CDR3 sequence is CASTSGGRKSSYNEQFF. In DNA, the CDR3 is TGTGCCAGCACCTCGGGCGGGCGGAAGAGCTCCTACAATGAGCAGTTCTTC.